One and the same sample provided the 28 T cell receptor beta chains below, sequenced in a study of post-analysis software for immune sequencing data. The study, taken as a whole, reports: Patients used about five TRBV segments, including TRBV5-6, TRBV5-1 and TRBV20-1, more often than controls.

Unique molecular identifiers were carried by the TCR beta cDNA libraries. In TCRdb, the PCR reads were re-called with MiXCR into one record per CDR3 protein. The data contain about 820,000 distinct CDR3 sequences, approximately 50% of them singletons. No cognate antigen is known for these TCRs. The sequenced sample consisted of blood. The receptors here all came from a girl aged 5 to 17 with multiple sclerosis.

This rearrangement joins TRBV6-1 to TRBJ2-7, with 9 bases aligning to TRBD2. J lost 0 bases, V lost 6 bases, and 9 bases had no gene match. The CDR3 covers 16 residues. CDR1 MNHNS and CDR2 SASEGT come from the germline V gene. The CDR3 region has the DNA TGTGCCAGCAGCCGTCGTGGCGGGAGGGCCTCCTACGAGCAGTACTTC. Translation: CASSRRGGRASYEQYF.

The chain is built from TRBV3-1 and TRBJ1-5; a possible D gene is TRBD1 (6 bases). CDR3 size: 15 residues. CDR1 and CDR2 from the germline V gene are LGHDT and YNNKEL (reference sequence). Trimming removed 3 bases at V and 3 bases at J, with 12 bases between. CDR3 sequence: CASSQSGQPNQPQHF. CDR3 sequence (DNA): TGTGCCAGCAGCCAGTCGGGACAACCCAATCAGCCCCAGCATTTT. The full variable domain, its missing parts supplied by reference TRBV3-1 and TRBJ1-5, is DTAVSQTPKYLVTQMGNDKSIKCEQNLGHDTMYWYKQDSKKFLKIMFSYNNKELIINETVPNRFSPKSPDKAHLNLHINSLELGDSAVYFCASSQSGQPNQPQHFGDGTRLSIL.

This clonotype was detected once. This chain links TRBV7-3 with TRBJ2-7, with 7 bases fitting TRBD2. J gave up 8 bases and V 5 bases, and 12 bases lay outside the gene matches. The CDR3 is made up of 14 amino acids. CDR1 is SGHTA, CDR2 FQGTGA, per germline. CDR3 sequence reads: CASSPLAGASKQYF. Written as DNA, the CDR3 is TGTGCCAGCAGCCCTCTGGCGGGAGCGTCTAAGCAGTACTTC.

In its sample, this clonotype was seen a few times. This rearrangement joins TRBV12-3 or TRBV12-4 to TRBJ2-3, with 8 bases lining up with TRBD2. The CDR3 totals 15 residues. Trimming removed 5 bases from V and 6 bases from J; junction bases left unmatched: 10. The CDR3 nucleotides read TGTGCCAGCAGTCTTAGCGGGACTGGAGGGGATACGCAGTATTTT. This gives the protein CASSLSGTGGDTQYF.

V usage is TRBV6-5 and J usage is TRBJ1-4; D remains unclear. CDR1 is MNHEY and CDR2 is SVGAGI in the germline V gene. V gave up 7 bases and J gave up 7 bases, with 7 bases separating them. This CDR3 spans 11 amino acids. The CDR3: CASNYTEKLFF. The DNA for the CDR3 is TGTGCCAGCAACTACACTGAAAAACTGTTTTTT.

This chain joins TRBV27 and TRBJ2-7; D not resolved. This CDR3 region has 14 residues. Trimming removed 3 bases at V and 2 bases at J, with 11 bases between. Germline lookup yields CDR1 MNHEY and CDR2 SMNVEV (reference sequence). This chain's CDR3 is CASSFHGRTYEQYF. The CDR3 DNA follows: TGTGCCAGCAGTTTCCATGGCAGGACCTACGAGCAGTACTTC.

This clonotype showed up just once. The chain recombines TRBV14 with TRBJ2-1; no clear D. V was clipped by 1 base and J by 4 bases, with 11 bases between them. The V gene's germline CDR1 is SGHDN and CDR2 FVKESK. This CDR3 is built from 15 residues. The CDR3 coding sequence is TGTGCCAGCAGCCAAGGATTTAGTGCTTACAATGAGCAGTTCTTC. Amino acids: CASSQGFSAYNEQFF.

This clonotype was counted only a few times. The chain carries TRBV28 and TRBJ2-7, with TRBD2 matching 10 bases. There are 15 residues in the CDR3. With V trimmed by 6 bases and J by 0 bases, 5 bases remained unmatched. In germline, CDR1 is MDHEN, CDR2 SYDVKM. CDR3 residues: CASRRTSGDSYEQYF. In DNA, the CDR3 is TGTGCCAGCAGACGGACTAGCGGAGACTCCTACGAGCAGTACTTC.

In DNA, the CDR3 is TGTGCCAGCAGCTCGGACAGGGACAATCAGCCCCAGCATTTT. It is translated as CASSSDRDNQPQHF. The chain has TRBV7-6 and TRBJ1-5; 8 bases map to TRBD1. The germline gives CDR1 SGHVS, CDR2 FNYEAQ. Trimming removed 4 bases from V and 3 bases from J; junction bases left unmatched: 2. The CDR3 has 14 residues.

The V call is TRBV7-9, the J call TRBJ2-3; D unclear. Germline values: CDR1 SEHNR, CDR2 FQNEAQ (reference sequence). The CDR3 totals 14 residues. V lost 4 bases, J lost 4 bases, and 12 bases lay in between. The CDR3 is CASSSLGNPDTQYF. CDR3 DNA sequence: TGTGCCAGCAGCTCTCTGGGGAACCCAGATACGCAGTATTTT.

The rearrangement uses TRBV24-1 and TRBJ2-5; TRBD2 is a possible D gene (5 bases). The CDR3 length is 16 residues. Germline loops: CDR1 KGHDR, CDR2 SFDVKD. V shed 3 bases and J shed 5 bases, with 18 bases lying between them. CDR3 in amino acids: CATSDPNQRAVETQYF. As DNA, the CDR3 is TGTGCCACCAGTGATCCGAATCAAAGAGCGGTCGAGACCCAGTACTTC.

This clonotype was detected only once. The V gene is TRBV5-1, the J gene TRBJ2-1; D is perhaps TRBD2 (6 bases). CDR1 and CDR2 from the germline V gene are SGHRS and YFSETQ. Trimming left V 1 base short and J 8 bases short, with 16 bases between. This CDR3 has 15 residues. The CDR3 loop is CASSLLGGGRDEQFF. Written as DNA, the CDR3 is TGCGCCAGCAGCTTGTTGGGAGGAGGAAGGGATGAGCAGTTCTTC.

The genes are TRBV12-3 or TRBV12-4 and TRBJ2-4; D gene uncertain. V was shortened by 3 bases and J by 2 bases, with 14 bases between the two germline ends. CDR3 length equals 16 residues. The DNA of the CDR3 is TGTGCCAGCAGTTTCTGGGGAACCCTAACCAAAAACATTCAGTACTTC. It yields the protein CASSFWGTLTKNIQYF.

This clonotype was detected a few times. The chain employs TRBV2 and TRBJ2-1; D gene ambiguous. V lost 4 bases and J 5 bases, leaving 9 bases between the germline ends. From germline, CDR1 is SNHLY and CDR2 FYNNEI. The CDR3 has 13 residues. The CDR3 here is CASSVHSNNEQFF. CDR3 nucleotides: TGTGCCAGCAGTGTCCACAGCAACAATGAGCAGTTCTTC.

V usage is TRBV5-1 and J usage is TRBJ2-7; 8 bases align to TRBD2. The J call is uncertain, as TRBJ2-1 better fits the DNA end. The CDR3 has 14 amino acids. CDR1 is SGHRS and CDR2 is YFSETQ in the germline V gene. The CDR3 protein is CASSHHGREGEQFF. In DNA form, the CDR3 reads TGCGCCAGCAGCCACCACGGTCGGGAGGGTGAGCAGTTCTTC.

The chain employs TRBV4-1 and TRBJ2-7; D is tentatively TRBD1 or TRBD2 (6 bases each). This CDR3 is 16 amino acids long. V dropped 5 bases and J dropped 3 bases, with 20 bases sitting between them. Germline V gene sequence: CDR1 MGHRA, CDR2 YSYEKL. In DNA form, the CDR3 reads TGCGCCAGCAGCATACAGGGTTTAGGGGGGATCTACGAGCAGTACTTC. This translates into CASSIQGLGGIYEQYF.

The chain combines TRBV5-5 with TRBJ2-1, with 7 bases identical to TRBD1. V lost 0 bases to trimming and J lost 4 bases; unmatched junction nucleotides: 7. CDR1 is SGHKS and CDR2 is YYEKEE in the germline V gene (reference sequence). CDR3 length: 16 residues. The DNA for the CDR3 is TGTGCCAGCAGCTTGGGGCAGGGGGTCAGGTACAATGAGCAGTTCTTC. It yields the protein CASSLGQGVRYNEQFF. Complete variable domain (other parts from reference TRBV5-5 and TRBJ2-1): DAGVTQSPTHLIKTRGQQVTLRCSPISGHKSVSWYQQVLGQGPQFIFQYYEKEERGRGNFPDRFSARQFPNYSSELNVNALLLGDSALYLCASSLGQGVRYNEQFFGPGTRLTVL.

This clonotype was observed a few times. This rearrangement joins TRBV7-2 to TRBJ2-1; D gene uncertain. The CDR3 has 12 residues. Per germline, CDR1 SGHTA and CDR2 FQGNSA. The V gene lost 5 bases and the J gene lost 7 bases, with 9 bases spanning the gap. In DNA, the CDR3 is TGTGCCAGCAGCAGTAGTCTGAATGAGCAGTTCTTC. Its protein is CASSSSLNEQFF.

This chain uses TRBV6-9 with TRBJ1-4, with 8 nucleotides matching TRBD1. The CDR3 contains 16 residues. Trimming took 2 bases from V and 3 from J; bases not matched to a gene: 5. Germline V gene lookup returns CDR1 MNHGY and CDR2 SVAAGI. CDR3 bases: TGTGCCAGCAGTTATGAGCAGGGGGCAGCTAATGAAAAACTGTTTTTT. Translation: CASSYEQGAANEKLFF.

The rearrangement uses TRBV11-2 and TRBJ2-1; D gene unclear. V was pared by 5 bases and J by 8 bases, with 19 bases between. Germline lookup yields CDR1 SGHAT and CDR2 FQNNGV. The CDR3 covers 15 residues. The CDR3 DNA sequence: TGTGCCAGCAGCGGCCTGGTGGCTGGGCCACATGAGCAGTTCTTC. This sequence encodes CASSGLVAGPHEQFF. Drawing the rest from reference TRBV11-2 and TRBJ2-1, the complete variable domain is EAGVAQSPRYKIIEKRQSVAFWCNPISGHATLYWYQQILGQGPKLLIQFQNNGVVDDSQLPKDRFSAERLKGVDSTLKIQPAKLEDSAVYLCASSGLVAGPHEQFFGPGTRLTVL.

The chain couples TRBV20-1 to TRBJ2-7, with no clear D. This CDR3 contains 14 residues. CDR1 and CDR2 (germline): DFQATT, SNEGSKA (reference sequence). Trimming cost V 4 bases and J 0 bases, with 13 bases left between them. The CDR3 DNA is TGCAGTGCTACCCTGGGCGGCAGCTCCTACGAGCAGTACTTC. Protein sequence: CSATLGGSSYEQYF.

V and J are TRBV6-5 and TRBJ2-5; 7 nucleotides match TRBD1. The DNA end is a closer match to TRBJ2-7, so the J assignment may be wrong. Germline CDR1 is MNHEY and CDR2 is SVGAGI. CDR3 length equals 14 residues. CDR3 protein: CASSYRDRPSEQYF. For the CDR3, the DNA is TGTGCCAGCAGTTACCGGGACAGACCTAGCGAGCAGTACTTC.

A single count supports this clonotype. The genes are TRBV5-1 and TRBJ1-2, with a weak D call TRBD1 (5 bases). This CDR3 contains 15 residues. Germline lookup yields CDR1 SGHRS and CDR2 YFSETQ. V was clipped by 3 bases and J by 1 base, with 13 bases between them. The CDR3 nucleotides are TGCGCCAGCAGCTCCCGGGACTTCCTTAACTATGGCTACACCTTC. It is translated as CASSSRDFLNYGYTF.

This clonotype appeared a few times. The V call is TRBV6-5, the J call TRBJ2-3; no reliable D call. The V gene's germline CDR1 is MNHEY and CDR2 SVGAGI. The V end was cut by 0 bases, the J end by 4 bases, with 8 bases between. The CDR3 contains 14 residues. The CDR3 spells CASSYSPAADTQYF. The CDR3 DNA reads TGTGCCAGCAGTTACTCGCCGGCTGCAGATACGCAGTATTTT.

This clonotype was found a few times. The V gene is TRBV12-3 or TRBV12-4, the J gene TRBJ1-1; maybe TRBD1 (5 bases). V gave up 5 bases and J gave up 0 bases, with 19 bases separating them. The CDR3 has 17 residues. DNA for the CDR3: TGTGCCAGCAGTATAATCCAACGGGACGCTCTGAACACTGAAGCTTTCTTT. Translated, it gives CASSIIQRDALNTEAFF.

Worth noting for this clonotype: The junction differs from germline at one of its ends, possibly a read error. This rearrangement joins TRBV18 to TRBJ1-2, with 9 bases fitting TRBD1. Looked up from germline, CDR1 is KGHSH and CDR2 is LQKENI. The CDR3 has 15 residues. In nucleotides, the CDR3 is TGTGCCAGCTCTCATTACGACCGGGACAGGGATGGTTACACCTTC. Protein sequence: CASSHYDRDRDGYTF. Complete variable domain (other parts from reference TRBV18 and TRBJ1-2): NAGVMQNPRHLVRRRGQEARLRCSPMKGHSHVYWYRQLPEEGLKFMVYLQKENIIDESGMPKERFSAEFPKEGPSILRIQQVVRGDSAAYFCASSHYDRDRDGYTFGSGTRLTVV.

In nucleotides, the CDR3 is TGCGCCAGCGGCAGCTGGACTTTCTTTAGGATTGAGCAGTTCTTC. It yields the protein CASGSWTFFRIEQFF. The J gene is TRBJ2-1, the V gene TRBV4-1; D possibly corresponds to TRBD2 (5 bases). This CDR3 is 15 amino acids long. Per the germline V gene, CDR1 is MGHRA and CDR2 is YSYEKL. The germline V and J ends were trimmed by 8 bases and 9 bases, with 23 bases remaining between them.

This clonotype was recorded a few times. The J gene is TRBJ1-2, the V gene TRBV15; tentative D call: TRBD1 (5 bases). CDR3 length: 13 residues. Per germline, CDR1 LNHNV and CDR2 YYDKDF (reference sequence). Trimming shortened V by 1 base and J by 7 bases, and 10 bases separated the two germline ends. The CDR3 DNA reads as TGTGCCACCAGCAGAGTAGAGAGGGGTGGCTACACCTTC. This gives the protein CATSRVERGGYTF.